Below, 17 T cell receptor beta chains from the same sample are listed, as sequenced in a study of response to subunit inactivated influenza vaccine. TCRdb independently ran MiXCR on the RT-PCR reads; one entry per CDR3 protein. This repertoire shows about 800,000 distinct CDR3 sequences, 21% found once; its top ten account for roughly 10%. Sequenced material: PBMCs from blood, taken more than 4 days after vaccination. The receptors derive from a man aged 45-65 years who received an inactivated influenza vaccine.

This clonotype came up a few times. V gene TRBV4-3 combines with J gene TRBJ1-4, with TRBD1 as a possible D gene (5 bases). The CDR3 sequence is 16 residues long. CDR1 is LGHNA, CDR2 YSLEER, per germline. Trimming removed 0 bases from V and 8 bases from J, with 16 bases in between. The CDR3 sequence: CASSQDGGTETEKLFF. The CDR3 bases are TGCGCCAGCAGCCAAGATGGAGGGACGGAAACCGAAAAACTGTTTTTT.

This clonotype has just a few counts. V usage is TRBV7-9 and J usage is TRBJ2-5; maybe TRBD2 (6 bases). The CDR3 totals 16 residues. Trimming left V 5 bases short and J 10 bases short, with 26 bases between. Germline V gene lookup returns CDR1 SEHNR and CDR2 FQNEAQ (reference sequence). Here the CDR3 DNA reads TGTGCCAGCAGCCAGACGGAAATTCAGTACGGAGGGAGCCAGTACTTC. This sequence encodes CASSQTEIQYGGSQYF.

This clonotype has just a few counts. J is TRBJ1-2 and V is TRBV7-2; the match to TRBD1 covers 8 bases. With 2 bases clipped from V and 7 bases from J, the junction kept 3 bases outside the gene matches. Germline V gives CDR1 SGHTA, CDR2 FQGNSA. The CDR3 is 13 residues long. The CDR3 sequence is CASSLPGGIGYTF. The CDR3 DNA is TGTGCCAGCAGCTTACCAGGGGGCATTGGCTACACCTTC. Looking up the rest from reference TRBV7-2 and TRBJ1-2 gives the full variable domain: GAGVSQSPSNKVTEKGKDVELRCDPISGHTALYWYRQSLGQGLEFLIYFQGNSAPDKSGLPSDRFSAERTGGSVSTLTIQRTQQEDSAVYLCASSLPGGIGYTFGSGTRLTVV.

This clonotype was seen a single time. The genes are TRBV30 and TRBJ2-2; 8 bases line up with TRBD1. Germline CDR1 GTSNPN, CDR2 SVGIG (reference sequence). The CDR3 totals 15 residues. J lost 1 base, V lost 3 bases, and 4 bases had no gene match. CDR3 sequence (DNA): TGTGCCTGGAGGAAGGACAGGGTGAACACCGGGGAGCTGTTTTTT. This sequence encodes CAWRKDRVNTGELFF.

In this sample, this clonotype turned up a few times. This chain uses TRBV5-1 with TRBJ2-1; D unclear. This CDR3 has 15 amino acids. Deletions cut 4 bases from V and 2 bases from J, with 13 bases between. Germline V gene data show CDR1 as SGHRS and CDR2 as YFSETQ. The CDR3 DNA reads TGCGCCAGCAGCCCTTCGCAAGGGCCCTACAATGAGCAGTTCTTC. Its translation: CASSPSQGPYNEQFF.

This chain links TRBV12-3 or TRBV12-4 with TRBJ1-2; TRBD1 aligns across 7 bases. CDR3 size: 13 residues. Unmatched junction bases numbered 5, after V lost 6 bases and J lost 4 bases. The CDR3 region has the DNA TGTGCCAGCAGGGACCACAGGGGCTATGGCTACACCTTC. This translates into CASRDHRGYGYTF.

V and J are TRBV2 and TRBJ2-3; 9 bases are a match to TRBD2. This CDR3 spans 15 amino acids. Germline CDR1 is SNHLY and CDR2 is FYNNEI. The V and J ends lost 5 bases and 4 bases, in that order; junction bases with no gene match: 7. CDR3 residues: CASSPRAGGPDTQYF. Written as DNA, the CDR3 is TGTGCCAGCAGTCCCAGAGCGGGAGGACCAGATACGCAGTATTTT.

The chain combines TRBV3-1 with TRBJ2-1; 7 nucleotides align to TRBD2. CDR1 and CDR2 from the germline V gene are LGHDT and YNNKEL (reference sequence). The ends lost 1 base at V and 0 bases at J; junction bases unmatched: 9. This CDR3 has 18 residues. The CDR3 DNA sequence: TGTGCCAGCAGCCAAGCATTTAGCGGGCGTCCCTCCTACAATGAGCAGTTCTTC. It encodes CASSQAFSGRPSYNEQFF.

This clonotype showed up many times. The chain recombines TRBV12-3 or TRBV12-4 with TRBJ2-1, with D hard to call. Trimming stripped 2 bases from V and 2 bases from J, with 10 bases between. The CDR3 length is 15 residues. The CDR3 here is CASSLYLGTYNEQFF. The CDR3 bases are TGTGCCAGCAGTTTATACCTGGGAACCTACAATGAGCAGTTCTTC.

The V and J genes are TRBV5-6 and TRBJ1-5; a weak D match, TRBD1 (5 bases). Germline-derived CDR1 and CDR2 are SGHDT and YYEEEE. The length of the CDR3 is 18 residues. Trimming removed 1 base from V and 2 bases from J, with 19 bases in between. This CDR3 is CASSLSSVQGMGNQPQHF. For the CDR3, the DNA is TGTGCCAGCAGCTTGTCCAGCGTGCAGGGAATGGGCAATCAGCCCCAGCATTTT.

The rearrangement links TRBV7-2 to TRBJ2-7, with D perhaps matching TRBD1 (6 bases). V was clipped by 1 base and J by 2 bases, with 12 bases between them. The V gene's germline CDR1 is SGHTA and CDR2 FQGNSA. CDR3 length: 15 amino acids. The CDR3, as DNA: TGTGCCAGCAGCTTAGTGTGGGGGCAAACCTACGAGCAGTACTTC. Its translation: CASSLVWGQTYEQYF.

Here the CDR3 reads CASSWGQGYSPLHF. DNA of the CDR3: TGTGCCAGCAGCTGGGGACAGGGATACTCACCCCTCCACTTT. The chain links TRBV7-2 to TRBJ1-6, with 9 bases fitting TRBD1. This CDR3 comprises 14 residues. J was trimmed by 10 bases and V by 4 bases; bases with no gene match: 5. Germline assignment: CDR1 SGHTA and CDR2 FQGNSA.

This clonotype was found a few times. The J gene is TRBJ1-4, the V gene TRBV7-2, with a tentative D call TRBD1 (5 bases). This CDR3 comprises 15 residues. The ends were cut back, 1 base at V and 3 bases at J, with 9 bases in the middle. CDR1 SGHTA and CDR2 FQGNSA come from the germline V gene. CDR3 bases: TGTGCCAGCAGCTTAGGGGGGGGACCTAATGAAAAACTGTTTTTT. Translation gives CASSLGGGPNEKLFF. The variable domain in full, completed from reference TRBV7-2 and TRBJ1-4, reads GAGVSQSPSNKVTEKGKDVELRCDPISGHTALYWYRQSLGQGLEFLIYFQGNSAPDKSGLPSDRFSAERTGGSVSTLTIQRTQQEDSAVYLCASSLGGGPNEKLFFGSGTQLSVL.

The gene calls are TRBV28 and TRBJ2-1; 9 bases map to TRBD2. With 5 bases clipped from V and 7 bases from J, the junction kept 12 bases outside the gene matches. Germline lookup yields CDR1 MDHEN and CDR2 SYDVKM. The CDR3 spans 16 residues. CDR3 loop: CASSPRNLLAGNEQFF. Written as DNA, the CDR3 is TGTGCCAGCAGTCCAAGGAACCTCCTAGCGGGAAATGAGCAGTTCTTC. Full variable domain (remainder filled in from reference TRBV28 and TRBJ2-1): DVKVTQSSRYLVKRTGEKVFLECVQDMDHENMFWYRQDPGLGLRLIYFSYDVKMKEKGDIPEGYSVSREKKERFSLILESASTNQTSMYLCASSPRNLLAGNEQFFGPGTRLTVL.

This clonotype was detected only a few times. The chain has TRBV6-1 and TRBJ2-5; possibly TRBD1 for D (5 bases). The V end lost 6 bases, the J end lost 1 base, and 12 bases lay between the germline ends. Germline CDR1 is MNHNS and CDR2 is SASEGT. The CDR3 is made up of 14 amino acids. CDR3 DNA: TGTGCCAGCAGCCCCCTACAGGCCCAAGAGACCCAGTACTTC. Residues: CASSPLQAQETQYF.

This clonotype was found a few times. The gene calls are TRBV5-1 and TRBJ1-1; TRBD1 is a possible D gene (6 bases). This CDR3 comprises 14 residues. Germline V lookup: CDR1 SGHRS, CDR2 YFSETQ. Deletions cut 4 bases from V and 6 bases from J, with 16 bases between. CDR3 DNA: TGCGCCAGCAGCCCACAACAGGGAATGCCTGAAGCTTTCTTT. It codes for CASSPQQGMPEAFF.

This chain connects TRBV4-2 to TRBJ2-2; D might be TRBD1 (6 bases). Germline V gene lookup returns CDR1 LGHNA and CDR2 YNFKEQ. CDR3 length: 15 amino acids. Trimming left V 2 bases short and J 6 bases short, with 13 bases between. The CDR3 here is CASSQIEKGAGELFF. Here the CDR3 DNA reads TGTGCCAGCAGCCAAATTGAAAAGGGGGCCGGGGAGCTGTTTTTT.